The 24 T cell receptor beta chains reported below all come from one sample, sequenced in a study of OX40 agonist ivuxolimab in advanced cancers. TCRdb's table, derived via immunoSEQ multiplex PCR, lists solely in-frame clones and lacks some. The table shows approximately 58,000 clones, with 79% occurring only once. This specimen consisted of CD4+ or CD8+ T cells sorted from blood, obtained in a trial of the OX40 agonist ivuxolimab. All receptors come from an adult with an advanced solid tumor such as melanoma, head and neck, liver or kidney cancer.

The rearrangement uses TRBV28 and TRBJ2-5; TRBD2 matches 13 bases. Germline CDR1 MDHEN, CDR2 SYDVKM. CDR3 length equals 15 residues. Losses at the gene ends were 7 bases for V and 5 bases for J; bases not matched to a gene: 7. The CDR3 spells CASTSGTSGKETQYF. The CDR3 DNA follows: TGTGCCAGCACCTCCGGGACTAGCGGGAAGGAGACCCAGTACTTC.

The chain carries TRBV30 and TRBJ2-1; 14 bases align to TRBD2. The CDR3 is 15 residues long. Germline assignment: CDR1 GTSNPN and CDR2 SVGIG (reference sequence). The V gene end was trimmed by 3 bases and the J gene end by 5 bases; junction bases not matched to a gene: 3. DNA for the CDR3: TGTGCCTGGAGGGAGGGACTAGCGGGAGACAATGAGCAGTTCTTC. Protein product: CAWREGLAGDNEQFF.

The J gene is TRBJ1-1, the V gene TRBV10-3; a possible D gene is TRBD1 (5 bases). This CDR3 spans 14 amino acids. V was clipped by 6 bases and J by 0 bases, with 11 bases between them. CDR1 ENHRY and CDR2 SYGVKD come from the germline V gene. The CDR3 is CAISAGTVNTEAFF. CDR3 bases: TGTGCCATCAGCGCCGGGACGGTGAACACTGAAGCTTTCTTT.

J is TRBJ2-5 and V is TRBV10-3; TRBD2 might be the D (6 bases). Trimming pared 7 bases from V and 2 bases from J, leaving 11 bases between. The length of the CDR3 is 13 residues. CDR1 and CDR2 from the germline V gene are ENHRY and SYGVKD. CDR3: CAIKGAGQETQYF. The CDR3 DNA sequence: TGTGCCATCAAAGGGGCGGGGCAAGAGACCCAGTACTTC.

The chain is built from TRBV9 and TRBJ2-1, with 9 bases matching TRBD2. Germline CDR1 SGDLS, CDR2 YYNGEE. This CDR3 contains 15 residues. J lost 8 bases, V lost 0 bases, and 6 bases had no gene match. The CDR3 DNA is TGTGCCAGCAGCGTAGGGAGCGGGGGGCACGATGAGCAGTTCTTC. Protein sequence: CASSVGSGGHDEQFF.

The CDR3 sequence: CASSFLVQVGYTF. The CDR3, as DNA: TGTGCCAGCAGCTTTTTGGTGCAGGTTGGCTACACCTTC. The chain links TRBV7-9 to TRBJ1-2; unclear D gene. The germline CDR1 and CDR2 sequences are SEHNR and FQNEAQ (reference sequence). V was clipped by 3 bases and J by 7 bases, with 12 bases between them. The CDR3 runs 13 residues.

This chain connects TRBV30 to TRBJ2-5; no reliable D call. The CDR3 consists of 12 residues. Trimming took off 2 bases at V and 5 bases at J, with 9 bases between the two ends. The germline V gene encodes CDR1 GTSNPN and CDR2 SVGIG (reference sequence). This chain's CDR3 is CAWSSRWETQYF. The DNA of the CDR3 is TGTGCCTGGAGTTCCCGATGGGAGACCCAGTACTTC.

This clone showed up just once. CDR3 amino acids: CASSEGPWETQYF. Here the CDR3 DNA reads TGTGCCAGTAGTGAGGGGCCGTGGGAGACCCAGTACTTC. The chain links TRBV19 to TRBJ2-5; D tentatively fits TRBD1 or TRBD2 (5 bases each). CDR3 length equals 13 residues. Trimming removed 5 bases at V and 5 bases at J, with 12 bases between. The germline V gene has CDR1 LNHDA and CDR2 SQIVND (reference sequence).

The chain links TRBV27 to TRBJ2-5; D ambiguous. The CDR3 runs to 12 residues. CDR1 is MNHEY and CDR2 is SMNVEV in the germline V gene (reference sequence). The germline V and J ends were trimmed by 5 bases and 7 bases, with 11 bases remaining between them. CDR3 DNA: TGTGCCAGCAGTCCCGTCCGCGGGACCCAGTACTTC. Residues: CASSPVRGTQYF.

The rearrangement joins TRBV2 to TRBJ2-6; no clear D gene. This CDR3 region has 15 residues. CDR1 SNHLY and CDR2 FYNNEI come from the germline V gene. V was pared by 3 bases and J by 0 bases, with 6 bases between. The CDR3 protein is CASSDSHSGANVLTF. CDR3 in DNA: TGTGCCAGCAGTGACTCTCACTCTGGGGCCAACGTCCTGACTTTC.

This chain joins TRBV7-2 and TRBJ2-1; 10 positions match TRBD2. V lost 2 bases and J lost 6; bases outside the gene matches: 4. There are 15 residues in the CDR3. Germline V gene lookup returns CDR1 SGHTA and CDR2 FQGNSA. CDR3 amino acids: CASSLLAGVSNEQFF. The DNA for the CDR3 is TGTGCCAGCAGCTTACTAGCGGGAGTTAGCAATGAGCAGTTCTTC.

The chain carries TRBV18 and TRBJ1-3; weak D call: TRBD1 (5 bases). In germline, CDR1 is KGHSH, CDR2 LQKENI. Trimming cost V 1 base and J 0 bases, with 19 bases left between them. CDR3 length equals 19 residues. CDR3 sequence (DNA): TGTGCCAGCTCACCACAAGGGCAGGGACCAAAAACCTCTGGAAACACCATATATTTT. Protein: CASSPQGQGPKTSGNTIYF.

This clone was picked up a small number of times. This CDR3 is CASSTFEAASSYEQYF. In DNA form, the CDR3 reads TGTGCCAGCAGCACGTTCGAGGCGGCAAGCTCCTACGAGCAGTACTTC. The chain links TRBV21-1 to TRBJ2-7; the D segment call TRBD2 is taken from the table without a DNA check. TRBV21-1 is a listed pseudogene. CDR3 size: 16 residues.

The chain couples TRBV4-2 to TRBJ1-2; no reliable D call. Germline V lookup: CDR1 LGHNA, CDR2 YNFKEQ. Trimming pared 0 bases from V and 4 bases from J, leaving 21 bases between. The CDR3 contains 18 residues. CDR3 in DNA: TGTGCCAGCAGCCAAGACCTAACGCACCCGGGAATAAGCTATGGCTACACCTTC. Translating it yields CASSQDLTHPGISYGYTF.

This chain joins TRBV30 and TRBJ1-2; possibly TRBD1 for D (6 bases). The CDR3 totals 12 residues. Germline lookup yields CDR1 GTSNPN and CDR2 SVGIG (reference sequence). V was cut by 4 bases and J by 2 bases, with 8 bases left in between. The CDR3, as DNA: TGTGCCTGGAACCAGGGGAACTATGGCTACACCTTC. Translation gives CAWNQGNYGYTF.

CDR3 nucleotides: TGTGCCTGGAGTCCGTGGGAAGGAAATCAGCCCCAGCATTTT. This translates into CAWSPWEGNQPQHF. The chain combines TRBV30 with TRBJ1-5; D not resolved. This CDR3 has 14 residues. Deletions cut 2 bases from V and 4 bases from J, with 12 bases between. CDR1 is GTSNPN, CDR2 SVGIG, per germline (reference sequence).

The chain uses TRBV10-3 and TRBJ2-3; 12 bases map to TRBD2. The germline CDR1 and CDR2 sequences are ENHRY and SYGVKD. The trim removed 11 bases at V and 4 bases at J, leaving 13 bases unmatched. The CDR3 has 16 amino acids. The CDR3 region is CASQGASGRESDTQYF. CDR3 in DNA: TGTGCCTCCCAAGGGGCTAGCGGGAGGGAGTCAGATACGCAGTATTTT.

This rearrangement joins TRBV30 to TRBJ1-6; TRBD1 matches at 9 bases. This CDR3 is 15 amino acids long. With V trimmed by 3 bases and J by 8 bases, 8 bases remained unmatched. Looked up from germline, CDR1 is GTSNPN and CDR2 is SVGIG (reference sequence). CDR3 sequence reads: CAWSSRGQGYSPLHF. In DNA form, the CDR3 reads TGTGCCTGGAGCAGCAGGGGACAGGGCTATTCACCCCTCCACTTT.

V is TRBV18 and J is TRBJ2-5, with 9 bases aligning to TRBD1. Germline CDR1 and CDR2: KGHSH and LQKENI. V lost 5 bases, J lost 5 bases, and 9 bases stayed unmatched. The CDR3 totals 15 residues. The CDR3 spells CASSSQQGARETQYF. The CDR3 DNA reads TGTGCCAGCTCATCGCAACAGGGGGCCAGGGAGACCCAGTACTTC.

The chain has TRBV7-8 and TRBJ2-5, with TRBD1 identical over 8 bases. The CDR3 covers 16 residues. Germline CDR1 is SGHVS and CDR2 is FQNEAQ. Trimming took 1 base from V and 5 from J; bases not matched to a gene: 9. CDR3 sequence (DNA): TGTGCCAGCAGCTTAGATCCCGGACAGGGTTGGGAGACCCAGTACTTC. The encoded protein is CASSLDPGQGWETQYF. Full variable domain (outside the CDR3, taken from reference TRBV7-8 and TRBJ2-5): GAGVSQSPRYKVAKRGQDVALRCDPISGHVSLFWYQQALGQGPEFLTYFQNEAQLDKSGLPSDRFFAERPEGSVSTLKIQRTQQEDSAVYLCASSLDPGQGWETQYFGPGTRLLVL.

This chain links TRBV2 with TRBJ2-7, with 10 bases identical to TRBD1. The CDR3 consists of 14 residues. V lost 7 bases to trimming and J lost 0 bases; unmatched junction nucleotides: 3. CDR1 is SNHLY, CDR2 FYNNEI, per germline. The DNA of the CDR3 is TGTGCCAGCAACCGGGACAGGGGCTCCTACGAGCAGTACTTC. Protein product: CASNRDRGSYEQYF.

The rearrangement uses TRBV2 and TRBJ2-3, with 7 bases that match TRBD1. The CDR3 spans 14 residues. Trimming removed 8 bases from V and 3 bases from J; junction bases left unmatched: 8. Germline V gives CDR1 SNHLY, CDR2 FYNNEI. CDR3 protein: CASGQVRGTDTQYF. Here the CDR3 DNA reads TGTGCCAGCGGACAGGTCCGGGGAACAGATACGCAGTATTTT.

The chain recombines TRBV29-1 with TRBJ1-2; D not resolved. Looked up from germline, CDR1 is SQVTM and CDR2 is ANQGSEA. The V end lost 5 bases, the J end lost 7 bases, and 17 bases lay between the germline ends. This CDR3 contains 13 residues. CDR3 DNA: TGCAGCGTTAGTCTACGAGCTGAGACTGGCTACACCTTC. Its protein is CSVSLRAETGYTF.

V is TRBV5-8 and J is TRBJ2-7; 7 bases match TRBD2. Per germline, CDR1 SGHTS and CDR2 YDEGEE. J was trimmed by 2 bases and V by 0 bases; bases with no gene match: 2. CDR3 length: 14 amino acids. CDR3 sequence: CASSLAGGAYEQYF. Here the CDR3 DNA reads TGTGCCAGCAGCTTGGCGGGAGGCGCCTACGAGCAGTACTTC.